Listed below are T cell receptor beta chains from one sample, sequenced in a study of T cells in Graves' hyperthyroidism and ophthalmopathy. TCRdb re-called the multiplex PCR reads with MiXCR, one entry per CDR3 protein. The data show some 350,000 distinct CDR3 sequences, about a fifth seen once. Sequenced input: blood. These TCRs come from a woman aged 18-35 years with Graves' hyperthyroidism. CDR3s include the opening cysteine and the closing phenylalanine or tryptophan. The D gene is left open where the match is weak. Not all rows give a size; the values are once, few, many and, for expanded clones, a class.

cdr3_length: 20
d_call: NA
clone_size: many
j_call: TRBJ1-2
v_call: TRBV5-6
cdr3_aa: CASSLGSQTLQGPGLMDYTF
cdr3_nt: TGTGCCAGCAGCTTGGGGTCCCAAACCCTTCAGGGGCCCGGCCTTATGGACTACACCTTC

cdr3_length: 15
d_call: TRBD1
clone_size: NA
j_call: TRBJ1-2
v_call: TRBV6-1
cdr3_aa: CASIGWRGRNYGYTF
cdr3_nt: TGTGCCAGCATCGGATGGAGGGGGCGAAACTATGGCTACACCTTC

cdr3_length: 17
d_call: NA
clone_size: many
j_call: TRBJ1-5
v_call: TRBV4-2
cdr3_aa: CASSQVGVGLGNQPQHF
cdr3_nt: TGTGCCAGCAGCCAAGTAGGCGTTGGTCTTGGCAATCAGCCCCAGCATTTT

cdr3_length: 15
d_call: NA
clone_size: many
j_call: TRBJ2-7
v_call: TRBV6-5
cdr3_aa: CASSLTDTIGYEQYF
cdr3_nt: TGTGCCAGCAGTTTGACTGACACAATAGGATACGAGCAGTACTTC

cdr3_length: 12
d_call: NA
clone_size: NA
j_call: TRBJ1-1
v_call: TRBV6-1
cdr3_aa: CASSEMRAWAFF
cdr3_nt: TGTGCCAGCAGTGAAATGCGGGCTTGGGCTTTCTTT

cdr3_length: 13
d_call: TRBD1
clone_size: many
j_call: TRBJ2-7
v_call: TRBV20-1
cdr3_aa: CSLTGTGGHEQYF
cdr3_nt: TGCAGCTTAACCGGGACAGGGGGCCACGAGCAGTACTTC

cdr3_length: 13
d_call: NA
clone_size: many
j_call: TRBJ2-7
v_call: TRBV20-1
cdr3_aa: CSADPPEGYEQYF
cdr3_nt: TGCAGTGCTGACCCCCCGGAAGGATACGAGCAGTACTTC

cdr3_length: 13
d_call: NA
clone_size: many
j_call: TRBJ1-2
v_call: TRBV7-3
cdr3_aa: CASSPFGLGPYTF
cdr3_nt: TGTGCCAGCAGTCCCTTTGGACTTGGGCCCTACACCTTC

cdr3_length: 16
d_call: TRBD2
clone_size: many
j_call: TRBJ2-5
v_call: TRBV5-1
cdr3_aa: CASSQPGLAAQETQYF
cdr3_nt: TGCGCCAGCAGCCAGCCGGGACTAGCGGCCCAAGAGACCCAGTACTTC

cdr3_length: 15
d_call: NA
clone_size: few
j_call: TRBJ2-5
v_call: TRBV28
cdr3_aa: CASTPRGGIQETQYF
cdr3_nt: TGTGCCAGCACTCCCAGGGGGGGTATCCAAGAGACCCAGTACTTC

cdr3_length: 16
d_call: TRBD1
clone_size: many
j_call: TRBJ1-5
v_call: TRBV12-3/TRBV12-4
cdr3_aa: CASSLRGQGNNQPQHF
cdr3_nt: TGTGCCAGCAGCCTTAGGGGACAGGGAAACAATCAGCCCCAGCATTTT

cdr3_length: 18
d_call: TRBD1
clone_size: many
j_call: TRBJ1-5
v_call: TRBV20-1
cdr3_aa: CSARDGTGGIGNNQPQHF
cdr3_nt: TGCAGTGCTAGAGACGGGACAGGGGGCATAGGGAACAATCAGCCCCAGCATTTT

cdr3_length: 15
d_call: NA
clone_size: few
j_call: TRBJ1-6
v_call: TRBV6-4
cdr3_aa: CASSEPVFYNSPLHF
cdr3_nt: TGTGCCAGCAGTGAACCGGTCTTTTATAATTCACCCCTCCACTTT

cdr3_length: 16
d_call: NA
clone_size: few
j_call: TRBJ2-2
v_call: TRBV4-1
cdr3_aa: CASSPALTANTGELFF
cdr3_nt: TGCGCCAGCAGCCCCGCACTGACAGCGAACACCGGGGAGCTGTTTTTT

cdr3_length: 14
d_call: NA
clone_size: many
j_call: TRBJ1-1
v_call: TRBV7-2
cdr3_aa: CASSFRDGRDEAFF
cdr3_nt: TGTGCCAGCAGCTTCCGGGACGGCAGGGATGAAGCTTTCTTT

cdr3_length: 14
d_call: TRBD1
clone_size: NA
j_call: TRBJ1-3
v_call: TRBV28
cdr3_aa: CASSQGDTRNTIYF
cdr3_nt: TGTGCCAGCAGTCAGGGGGACACGCGAAACACCATATATTTT

cdr3_length: 19
d_call: TRBD1
clone_size: NA
j_call: TRBJ2-4
v_call: TRBV6-2/TRBV6-3
cdr3_aa: CASSYLFGQGPLAGNIQYF
cdr3_nt: TGTGCCAGCAGTTACCTATTTGGACAGGGTCCTCTCGCGGGAAACATTCAGTACTTC

cdr3_length: 14
d_call: NA
clone_size: NA
j_call: TRBJ2-6
v_call: TRBV6-1
cdr3_aa: CASTWGSGANVLTF
cdr3_nt: TGTGCCAGCACGTGGGGATCTGGGGCCAACGTCCTGACTTTC

cdr3_length: 15
d_call: NA
clone_size: few
j_call: TRBJ1-5
v_call: TRBV2
cdr3_aa: CATGGGPGSNQPQHF
cdr3_nt: TGTGCCACCGGAGGGGGTCCCGGTAGCAATCAGCCCCAGCATTTT

cdr3_length: 15
d_call: NA
clone_size: many
j_call: TRBJ1-1
v_call: TRBV20-1
cdr3_aa: CSASPTARLPTEAFF
cdr3_nt: TGCAGTGCTAGTCCTACCGCCCGGCTACCGACTGAAGCTTTCTTT

cdr3_length: 15
d_call: NA
clone_size: many
j_call: TRBJ1-5
v_call: TRBV4-1
cdr3_aa: CASSQDEQSNQPQHF
cdr3_nt: TGCGCCAGCAGCCAAGATGAGCAGAGCAATCAGCCCCAGCATTTT

cdr3_length: 14
d_call: NA
clone_size: NA
j_call: TRBJ1-5
v_call: TRBV18
cdr3_aa: CASSPAGGDQPQHF
cdr3_nt: TGTGCCAGCTCCCCCGCCGGGGGGGATCAGCCCCAGCATTTT